Listed below are T cell receptor beta chains from one sample, sequenced in a study of response to subunit inactivated influenza vaccine. Each CDR3 protein is one row after TCRdb ran MiXCR on the RT-PCR reads. The data contain about 780,000 distinct CDR3 sequences, 18% of them singletons. Sequencing used PBMCs from blood, obtained 4 to 6 days after vaccination. The receptors derive from a middle-aged man who received an inactivated influenza vaccine. Each CDR3 is given with its conserved first and last residue. The order of the fields is clone size, D gene, J gene, V gene, CDR3 DNA, CDR3 protein. D genes are given only for firm matches. Size is stated for part of the rows, as once, few or many counts, or as a class when the clone is expanded.

NA	NA	TRBJ2-3	TRBV10-3	TGTGCCATCAGTTTACTCTTCAGTATCGAGGCTGATACGCAGTATTTT	CAISLLFSIEADTQYF
NA	TRBD1	TRBJ1-5	TRBV27	TGTGCCAGCAGTGGACACCGGGACAGGGGGGGGAGGTATAGCAATCAGCCCCAGCATTTT	CASSGHRDRGGRYSNQPQHF
NA	NA	TRBJ2-5	TRBV20-1	TGCAGTGCTAGAGATTGGGAAGCGCAAGAGACCCAGTACTTC	CSARDWEAQETQYF
many	NA	TRBJ2-2	TRBV5-1	TGCGCCAGCAGCCGACAGTACACCGGGGAGCTGTTTTTT	CASSRQYTGELFF
many	NA	TRBJ2-7	TRBV29-1	TGCAGCGTTGAAGATCCGGGACCTCCTTACGAGCAGTACTTC	CSVEDPGPPYEQYF
few	TRBD1	TRBJ1-4	TRBV30	TGTGCCTGGAGTGTGGGTTCGACAGGGGGATTACTGTTTTTT	CAWSVGSTGGLLFF
few	NA	TRBJ2-7	TRBV7-2	TGTGCCAGCAGCCTAATACCGACTAGCTCCTACGAGCAGTACTTC	CASSLIPTSSYEQYF
NA	TRBD1	TRBJ1-4	TRBV20-1	TGCAGTGCTAGACCGGACAGGCTTAATGAAAAACTGTTTTTT	CSARPDRLNEKLFF
few	NA	TRBJ2-3	TRBV29-1	TGCAGCGTTGAAGATAAGGGGACCCCAGATACGCAGTATTTT	CSVEDKGTPDTQYF
NA	NA	TRBJ2-7	TRBV24-1	TGTGCCACCAACGACGCTTACTACGAGCAGTACTTC	CATNDAYYEQYF
NA	NA	TRBJ2-7	TRBV5-8	TGTGCCAGCAGCTTTACGGCCGAGCAGTACTTC	CASSFTAEQYF
many	NA	TRBJ2-1	TRBV2	TGTGCCAGCAGTGAAGCGCCCGCCTGGGAGTACAATGAGCAGTTCTTC	CASSEAPAWEYNEQFF
many	NA	TRBJ1-1	TRBV12-3/TRBV12-4	TGTGCCAGCAGTTCCATTACTGAAGCTTTCTTT	CASSSITEAFF
NA	TRBD2	TRBJ2-1	TRBV20-1	TGCAGTGCTAGCGGGGGGGCGGTGGCACATGAGCAGTTCTTC	CSASGGAVAHEQFF
few	NA	TRBJ2-1	TRBV7-9	TGTGCCAGCAGCCTACAGGGAGATATGACGGATGAGCAGTTCTTC	CASSLQGDMTDEQFF
NA	TRBD2	TRBJ2-3	TRBV6-5	TGTGCCAGCAGTTACTCTTTCGTGGGACTAGCGGGGGTTGATACGCAGTATTTT	CASSYSFVGLAGVDTQYF
NA	NA	TRBJ2-3	TRBV10-1	TGCGCCAGCAGTGAGTCCTACAGGATCACAGATACGCAGTATTTT	CASSESYRITDTQYF
NA	TRBD2	TRBJ2-5	TRBV20-1	TGCAGTGCTAGAGAAAATTGGGCTAGCGGGAGGGCCGGGCAAGAGACCCAGTACTTC	CSARENWASGRAGQETQYF
NA	NA	TRBJ2-5	TRBV4-1	TGCGCCAGCGGCCACTATTCAGGGGGGGAGACCCAGTACTTC	CASGHYSGGETQYF
NA	NA	TRBJ2-7	TRBV27	TGTGCCAGCAGTCCCCGACTGGTCTCCTACGAGCAGTACTTC	CASSPRLVSYEQYF
many	TRBD2	TRBJ2-3	TRBV7-9	TGTGCCAGCAGCTTAGCGCGACTAGCGGGGGCCTCAGATACGCAGTATTTT	CASSLARLAGASDTQYF
NA	NA	TRBJ1-5	TRBV28	TGTGCCAGCAGTCCGGTAAGGGCAGTCAATCAGCCCCAGCATTTT	CASSPVRAVNQPQHF
NA	NA	TRBJ2-7	TRBV29-1	TGCAGCGTTGAAGACGGGACAAACTACGAGCAGTACTTC	CSVEDGTNYEQYF
NA	NA	TRBJ1-1	TRBV5-1	TGCGCCAGCAGCTTGGATCGTCCGGGTGGAACTGAAGCTTTCTTT	CASSLDRPGGTEAFF
NA	NA	TRBJ2-5	TRBV20-1	TGCAGTGCCCCTGGACCCTCAAAGGTGACCCAGTACTTC	CSAPGPSKVTQYF
few	NA	TRBJ2-6	TRBV18	TGTGCCAGCTCACCCCCCGCCGGCTCTGGGGCCAACGTCCTGACTTTC	CASSPPAGSGANVLTF
NA	NA	TRBJ2-5	TRBV25-1	TGTGCCAGCAGTGACATAGAAGAGACCCAGTACTTC	CASSDIEETQYF
NA	TRBD2	TRBJ2-7	TRBV6-1	TGTGCCAGCAAGGCGGGGGGGATGTCCTACGAGCAGTACTTC	CASKAGGMSYEQYF
NA	TRBD1	TRBJ2-7	TRBV4-3	TGCGCCAGCAGCCAAGATGTAGGGACAGGTCGCTACGAGCAGTACTTC	CASSQDVGTGRYEQYF
NA	NA	TRBJ2-7	TRBV2	TGTGCCAGCAGTGTGGGTCCCGAGCAGTACTTC	CASSVGPEQYF
NA	NA	TRBJ1-1	TRBV18	TGTGCCAGCTCACCACCGACTGGGGGTGAAGCTTTCTTT	CASSPPTGGEAFF
few	NA	TRBJ2-3	TRBV20-1	TGCTCTGAACAGTCCGGAGATACGCAGTATTTT	CSEQSGDTQYF
NA	NA	TRBJ2-7	TRBV5-1	TGCGCCAGCAGCCAAGCCCCTGGGGCTACAGGGCAGTACTTC	CASSQAPGATGQYF
once	NA	TRBJ2-7	TRBV5-1	TGCGCCAGCAGCTTTGGGGGCGCCGCTATCTACGAGCAGTACTTC	CASSFGGAAIYEQYF
many	NA	TRBJ2-7	TRBV7-6	TGTGCCAGCAGCTACACCCCGAGCTCCTACGAGCAGTACTTC	CASSYTPSSYEQYF
NA	NA	TRBJ2-7	TRBV5-8	TGTGCCAGCAGGGCCTTTAAAGGCCACGAGCAGTACTTC	CASRAFKGHEQYF
few	TRBD2	TRBJ2-1	TRBV29-1	TGCAGCGTTGAAGGAGGGACTAGCGGGAGTTTCCCCGGGCATGGCTCCTACAATGAGCAGTTCTTC	CSVEGGTSGSFPGHGSYNEQFF
few	NA	TRBJ2-7	TRBV7-9	TGTGCCAGCAGCGCTCCTAGATTATCCTACGAGCAGTACTTC	CASSAPRLSYEQYF
few	TRBD1	TRBJ2-2	TRBV7-2	TGTGCCAGCAGCTTAAGACCGACAGGGGCGGAGAGAGTGGTGCTGTTTTTT	CASSLRPTGAERVVLFF
few	NA	TRBJ1-1	TRBV6-5	TGTGCCAGCAGTTACTCCCAAAGGAACACTGAAGCTTTCTTT	CASSYSQRNTEAFF